Ten or more counts support the clone carrying this T cell receptor (beta chain). Its antigen is undetermined. This record comes from a study of T-cell reconstitution after alpha-beta-depleted transplantation in children. The study's findings and limits: Surviving recipient T cells and thymic progenitors underlay high day-60 TCRbeta diversity in some patients. The authors attributed T-cell counts and diversity one year after transplant mostly to newly produced T cells.

Unique molecular identifiers tagged the TCRbeta library. TCRdb reprocessed the PCR reads via MiXCR and lists one record per CDR3 protein. The table has approximately 85,000 distinct CDR3 sequences, around 15% seen once. V lost 2 bases, J lost 5 bases, and 4 bases stayed unmatched. The CDR3 consists of 15 residues. Germline V CDR1 and CDR2: MNHEY, SVGAGI. The chain carries TRBV6-5 and TRBJ2-7, with TRBD2 matching over 12 bases. This sequence originates from a male patient aged 2-9 years who had a stem cell transplant for acute lymphoblastic leukemia, so the T cells may come from the graft donor. The sample in question was PBMCs, mostly from graft donor cells, obtained 180 days after TCRalphabeta/CD19-depleted stem cell transplant. The CDR3 region is CASSYVGLAGHEQYF. The CDR3 DNA reads TGTGCCAGCAGTTACGTAGGACTAGCGGGGCACGAGCAGTACTTC.